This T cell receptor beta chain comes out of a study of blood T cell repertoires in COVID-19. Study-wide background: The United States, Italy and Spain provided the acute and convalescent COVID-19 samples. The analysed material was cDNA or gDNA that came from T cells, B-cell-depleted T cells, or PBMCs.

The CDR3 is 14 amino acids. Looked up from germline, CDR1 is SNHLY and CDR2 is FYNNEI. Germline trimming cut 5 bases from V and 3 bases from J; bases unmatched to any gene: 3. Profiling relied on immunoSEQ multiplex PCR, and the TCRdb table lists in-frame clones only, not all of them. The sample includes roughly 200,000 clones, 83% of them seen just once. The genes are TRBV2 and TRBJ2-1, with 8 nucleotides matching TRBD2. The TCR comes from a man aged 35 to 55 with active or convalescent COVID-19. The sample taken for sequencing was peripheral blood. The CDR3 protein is CASSRLANYNEQFF. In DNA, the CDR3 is TGTGCCAGCAGTCGACTAGCGAACTACAATGAGCAGTTCTTC.